One and the same sample provided the 14 T cell receptor beta chains below, sequenced in a study of T cells in Graves' hyperthyroidism and ophthalmopathy (dated by TCRdb to between 2018 and 2021). The receptor library was made with multiplex PCR. The instrument given in TCRdb is Illumina HiSeq 2000. TCR beta CDR3 regions were amplified from RNA transcripts. The TCR CDR3 was subjected to a first round of RT-PCR using the HTBI primer set and the Qiagen OneStep RT-PCR kit. TCRdb cleaned the public reads at Q25 with fastp, built clones with MiXCR and kept in-frame beta chains. Rows matching on CDR3 protein sequence are summarized as one entry with the most common DNA and genes. This sample has a few hundred thousand distinct CDR3 sequences in its table, and 16% of those were observed once. Together, the top ten hold around 3.5% of the sample. The sample comprised blood. Source of these receptors: a woman aged 40 to 50 with Graves' ophthalmopathy.

The chain links TRBV19 to TRBJ2-4; possibly TRBD1 or TRBD2 for D (5 bases each). This CDR3 spans 17 amino acids. Looked up from germline, CDR1 is LNHDA and CDR2 is SQIVND (reference sequence). Trimming removed 3 bases from V and 3 bases from J, with 18 bases in between. CDR3 in DNA: TGTGCCAGTAGTATTCCAGGGCGGGTTGTCGGCAAAAACATTCAGTACTTC. Its translation: CASSIPGRVVGKNIQYF.

This clonotype occurred many times. The genes are TRBV12-3 or TRBV12-4 and TRBJ2-1; TRBD2 agrees at 11 bases. With V trimmed by 3 bases and J by 4 bases, 5 bases remained unmatched. The CDR3 is 16 residues long. CDR3: CASSFSGTSGYNEQFF. The DNA for the CDR3 is TGTGCCAGCAGTTTTTCCGGGACTAGCGGTTACAATGAGCAGTTCTTC.

This clonotype has more than one count but fewer than ten. This chain joins TRBV25-1 and TRBJ2-3; a weak D match, TRBD2 (5 bases). Deletions cut 2 bases from V and 2 bases from J, with 14 bases between. CDR3 length: 16 residues. The germline V gene has CDR1 MGHDK and CDR2 SYGVNS. CDR3 region: CASSELVATVTDTQYF. DNA for the CDR3: TGTGCCAGCAGTGAACTCGTAGCGACCGTCACAGATACGCAGTATTTT.

Many counts were recorded for this clonotype. This rearrangement joins TRBV7-9 to TRBJ1-1; D might be TRBD1 (6 bases). The CDR3 has 14 residues. The ends were cut back, 1 base at V and 10 bases at J, with 16 bases in the middle. Per the germline V gene, CDR1 is SEHNR and CDR2 is FQNEAQ (reference sequence). The CDR3 reads CASSLGGAAGRAFF. DNA for the CDR3: TGTGCCAGCAGCTTAGGGGGGGCGGCAGGACGAGCTTTCTTT.

This clonotype was recorded a few times. The chain joins TRBV7-3 to TRBJ2-3; D is uncertain. Germline assignment: CDR1 SGHTA and CDR2 FQGTGA. The CDR3 is 14 amino acids. Trimming took 5 bases from V and 0 from J, leaving 9 bases between them. The CDR3 nucleotides are TGTGCCAGCAGCCAGCTAGTTAGCACAGATACGCAGTATTTT. As protein: CASSQLVSTDTQYF.

This clonotype was recorded many times. The rearrangement joins TRBV2 to TRBJ2-1, with TRBD2 matching over 7 bases. The CDR3 length is 11 residues. The germline gives CDR1 SNHLY, CDR2 FYNNEI. Trimming removed 6 bases from V and 10 bases from J; junction bases left unmatched: 3. The CDR3 spells CASRGGKEQFF. CDR3 in DNA: TGTGCCAGCAGGGGGGGGAAGGAGCAGTTCTTC. Using reference TRBV2 and TRBJ2-1 for the parts outside the CDR3, the full variable domain is EPEVTQTPSHQVTQMGQEVILRCVPISNHLYFYWYRQILGQKVEFLVSFYNNEISEKSEIFDDQFSVERPDGSNFTLKIRSTKLEDSAMYFCASRGGKEQFFGPGTRLTVL.

V is TRBV7-2 and J is TRBJ1-4; 7 bases map to TRBD1. This CDR3 has 20 residues. Germline assignment: CDR1 SGHTA and CDR2 FQGNSA. Germline trimming cut 1 base from V and 2 bases from J; bases unmatched to any gene: 16. CDR3 in amino acids: CASSLVPAWTGSSTNEKLFF. The DNA of the CDR3 is TGTGCCAGCAGCTTAGTCCCGGCCTGGACAGGCTCTTCGACTAATGAAAAACTGTTTTTT.

This clonotype was counted at least ten times. The CDR3 DNA is TGTGCCAGCAGTGAGAGTCCCGGGCAGGGTTACGAGCAGTACTTC. It is translated as CASSESPGQGYEQYF. The rearrangement joins TRBV6-1 to TRBJ2-7; D possibly corresponds to TRBD1 (5 bases). Germline CDR1 is MNHNS and CDR2 is SASEGT. Trimming left V 3 bases short and J 4 bases short, with 16 bases between. The CDR3 loop spans 15 amino acids.

This clonotype was picked up many times. The J gene is TRBJ2-1, the V gene TRBV2, with TRBD2 identical over 9 bases. This CDR3 region has 14 residues. The germline CDR1 and CDR2 sequences are SNHLY and FYNNEI. V was pared by 3 bases and J by 4 bases, with 1 base of the junction left unmatched. The CDR3 bases are TGTGCCAGCAGTGAGGCGGGAGGGTACAATGAGCAGTTCTTC. It translates to CASSEAGGYNEQFF.

Regarding this clonotype: A much larger clone differs from this one at a single base, so this may be a read error. J is TRBJ2-2 and V is TRBV7-2; D remains unclear. The CDR3 sequence is 13 residues long. Germline V CDR1 and CDR2: SGHTA, FQGNSA. The CDR3 region is CAGSPLRTGELFF. CDR3 DNA sequence: TGTGCCGGCAGCCCTTTACGTACCGGGGAGCTGTTTTTT.

At least ten counts were recorded for this clonotype. The V gene is TRBV20-1, the J gene TRBJ1-2; tentatively, D is TRBD1 (5 bases). The CDR3 totals 11 residues. Germline loops: CDR1 DFQATT, CDR2 SNEGSKA (reference sequence). The V and J ends lost 6 bases and 8 bases respectively, with 13 bases between them. The DNA for the CDR3 is TGCAGTGCCTCCGGGGGTTCGGGCTACACCTTC. Protein sequence: CSASGGSGYTF.

This clonotype was counted only a few times. The J gene is TRBJ1-4, the V gene TRBV12-3 or TRBV12-4; 8 bases are shared with TRBD1. Trimming at V came to 5 bases and at J to 7 bases, leaving 3 bases not matched to a gene. CDR3 length equals 13 residues. CDR3 sequence reads: CASSTGGAEKLFF. The DNA of the CDR3 is TGTGCCAGCAGTACAGGGGGGGCTGAAAAACTGTTTTTT.

The chain employs TRBV6-2 or TRBV6-3 and TRBJ2-1, with 9 bases lining up with TRBD2. V lost 0 bases, J lost 7 bases, and 7 bases stayed unmatched. Germline V gene data show CDR1 as MNHEY and CDR2 as SVGEGT. The length of the CDR3 is 16 residues. The CDR3, as DNA: TGTGCCAGCAGTTACTCGACAGCGGGGGGCATTAATGAGCAGTTCTTC. Residues: CASSYSTAGGINEQFF.

This clonotype was observed a handful of times. The rearrangement links TRBV4-1 to TRBJ1-1; TRBD1 is a possible D gene (5 bases). The CDR3 has 14 residues. Trimming removed 4 bases from V and 4 bases from J, with 13 bases in between. Germline V gene lookup returns CDR1 MGHRA and CDR2 YSYEKL. The CDR3 region has the DNA TGCGCCAGCAGCCTTTGGCAGGGAACCACTGAAGCTTTCTTT. Its protein is CASSLWQGTTEAFF.